Below, 29 T cell receptor beta chains from the same sample are listed, as sequenced in a study of T cell responses to AZD1222 COVID-19 vaccine. Repertoires were generated with immunoSEQ multiplex PCR, while TCRdb's copy carries only in-frame clones and drops some. Among 200,000 or so clones, around 86% were seen once, and the ten largest hold around 2.5%. The sequences come from peripheral blood, collected on day 0 of MenACWY control vaccination. Source of these receptors: an adult in good health.

The chain links TRBV15 to TRBJ1-4, with D unresolved. The CDR3 loop spans 15 amino acids. Trimming took off 0 bases at V and 4 bases at J, with 9 bases between the two ends. The germline V gene has CDR1 LNHNV and CDR2 YYDKDF (reference sequence). The CDR3 here is CATSRDKLLNEKLFF. CDR3 DNA sequence: TGTGCCACCAGCAGAGATAAACTGCTTAATGAAAAACTGTTTTTT.

The CDR3 nucleotides are TGTGCCAGCAGCTCGGACGTCAGTGATGAGCAGTTCTTC. Encoded protein: CASSSDVSDEQFF. The V call is TRBV5-5, the J call TRBJ2-1; D remains unclear. Germline lookup yields CDR1 SGHKS and CDR2 YYEKEE (reference sequence). V was pared by 3 bases and J by 8 bases, with 12 bases between. The CDR3 loop spans 13 amino acids.

The chain employs TRBV28 and TRBJ1-6, with TRBD1 matching 8 bases. CDR1 is MDHEN and CDR2 is SYDVKM in the germline V gene. V lost 6 bases to trimming and J lost 7 bases; unmatched junction nucleotides: 2. The CDR3 covers 13 residues. CDR3 sequence: CASSYRGNSPLHF. CDR3 nucleotides: TGTGCCAGCAGCTACAGGGGGAATTCACCCCTCCACTTT.

The chain combines TRBV7-2 with TRBJ2-1, with 7 nucleotides matching TRBD2. This CDR3 has 16 amino acids. After removal of 5 bases from V and 0 bases from J, the junction contained 7 bases not matched to a gene. Per germline, CDR1 SGHTA and CDR2 FQGNSA. CDR3 loop: CASSPPGGFSYNEQFF. For the CDR3, the DNA is TGTGCCAGCAGCCCACCGGGGGGTTTCTCCTACAATGAGCAGTTCTTC.

The CDR3 nucleotides read TGTGCCAGCAGGAGACTAGCGGGGGGGCAAGAGACCCAGTACTTC. Its protein is CASRRLAGGQETQYF. The chain links TRBV28 to TRBJ2-5; 14 bases match TRBD2. Germline V lookup: CDR1 MDHEN, CDR2 SYDVKM. The CDR3 is made up of 15 amino acids. V lost 6 bases and J lost 2; bases outside the gene matches: 2.

This chain connects TRBV9 to TRBJ2-2; the D gene is possibly TRBD2 (6 bases). Germline lookup yields CDR1 SGDLS and CDR2 YYNGEE. Between the trimmed V and J ends, which lost 5 bases and 2 bases, there was a span of 13 bases. This CDR3 has 15 residues. The CDR3 DNA reads as TGTGCCAGCAGGAGGAGGGACCGCAACACCGGGGAGCTGTTTTTT. The encoded protein is CASRRRDRNTGELFF.

The genes are TRBV30 and TRBJ2-1, with D unresolved. The CDR3 spans 11 residues. The ends were cut back, 0 bases at V and 6 bases at J, with 3 bases in the middle. The germline V gene has CDR1 GTSNPN and CDR2 SVGIG (reference sequence). In DNA, the CDR3 is TGTGCCTGGAGTGTGAGCAATGAGCAGTTCTTC. Translated: CAWSVSNEQFF.

The chain links TRBV30 to TRBJ2-6; no reliable D call. V shed 3 bases and J shed 0 bases, with 15 bases lying between them. The V gene's germline CDR1 is GTSNPN and CDR2 SVGIG (reference sequence). This CDR3 has 17 amino acids. The CDR3 DNA is TGTGCCTGGAGGACCGCAAACATCAACTCTGGGGCCAACGTCCTGACTTTC. Translated: CAWRTANINSGANVLTF.

V gene TRBV2 combines with J gene TRBJ2-5, with D perhaps given as TRBD1 or TRBD2 (5 bases each). The germline V gene encodes CDR1 SNHLY and CDR2 FYNNEI. The CDR3 length is 13 residues. With 7 bases removed from V and 2 bases from J, the gap between germline ends came to 11 bases. The CDR3: CASNVGTQETQYF. CDR3 bases: TGTGCCAGCAATGTCGGGACGCAAGAGACCCAGTACTTC.

The chain links TRBV19 to TRBJ1-5; no clear D. Trimming cost V 6 bases and J 0 bases, with 9 bases left between them. CDR1 is LNHDA and CDR2 is SQIVND in the germline V gene (reference sequence). This CDR3 comprises 14 residues. CDR3: CASRGLYSNQPQHF. CDR3 DNA sequence: TGTGCCAGTAGGGGCCTATATAGCAATCAGCCCCAGCATTTT. Supplemented by reference TRBV19 and TRBJ1-5, the full variable domain reads DGGITQSPKYLFRKEGQNVTLSCEQNLNHDAMYWYRQDPGQGLRLIYYSQIVNDFQKGDIAEGYSVSREKKESFPLTVTSAQKNPTAFYLCASRGLYSNQPQHFGDGTRLSIL.

With regard to this clone: A junction boundary mismatches the germline segment, possibly from a read error. This chain's CDR3 is CASSRGTGPLSYNEQFF. CDR3 DNA sequence: TGTGCTAGCAGCCGAGGGACAGGTCCCCTCTCCTACAATGAGCAGTTCTTC. The chain employs TRBV7-7 and TRBJ2-1; TRBD1 agrees at 8 bases. This CDR3 has 17 amino acids. The germline gives CDR1 SSHAT, CDR2 FNYEAQ (reference sequence).

The chain combines TRBV7-8 with TRBJ2-7, with TRBD1 matching 9 bases. The germline gives CDR1 SGHVS, CDR2 FQNEAQ. Trimming cost V 3 bases and J 3 bases; bases outside gene matches: 9. The CDR3 is made up of 16 amino acids. The CDR3 reads CASSFDRGWGNYEQYF. The CDR3 coding sequence is TGTGCCAGCAGCTTTGACAGGGGGTGGGGGAACTACGAGCAGTACTTC.

This rearrangement joins TRBV14 to TRBJ1-1, with 7 bases lining up with TRBD1. Germline V lookup: CDR1 SGHDN, CDR2 FVKESK. This CDR3 has 13 amino acids. The junction had 0 bases not matched to a gene; V was cut back by 1 base and J by 4 bases. The CDR3 bases are TGTGCCAGCAGCCAAGGGACAGGCACTGAAGCTTTCTTT. It is translated as CASSQGTGTEAFF.

This rearrangement joins TRBV27 to TRBJ1-2; tentatively, D is TRBD1 (6 bases). CDR1 is MNHEY and CDR2 is SMNVEV in the germline V gene (reference sequence). The CDR3 consists of 13 residues. This CDR3 is CALGAGDNYGYTF. The DNA of the CDR3 is TGTGCGTTGGGGGCGGGGGATAACTATGGCTACACCTTC.

This rearrangement joins TRBV9 to TRBJ2-7, with a tentative D call TRBD1 (6 bases). V was cut by 0 bases and J by 2 bases, with 24 bases left in between. This CDR3 has 19 amino acids. CDR1 and CDR2 (germline): SGDLS, YYNGEE. CDR3 sequence (DNA): TGTGCCAGCAGCGTAGGGGTGGCAGGGGTCAGCGGACCTGCCTACGAGCAGTACTTC. Encoded protein: CASSVGVAGVSGPAYEQYF.

V is TRBV5-6 and J is TRBJ2-7, with TRBD2 identical over 14 bases. CDR1 and CDR2 (germline): SGHDT, YYEEEE. This CDR3 is built from 16 residues. With 2 bases clipped from V and 5 bases from J, the junction kept 6 bases outside the gene matches. The CDR3 region is CASSLPGLAGANEQYF. The CDR3 nucleotides read TGTGCCAGCAGCTTACCGGGACTAGCGGGAGCGAACGAGCAGTACTTC.

V gene TRBV30 combines with J gene TRBJ2-1, with D possibly TRBD2 on 6 matching bases. The CDR3 runs 14 residues. The ends were cut back, 2 bases at V and 4 bases at J, with 12 bases in the middle. Germline lookup yields CDR1 GTSNPN and CDR2 SVGIG (reference sequence). CDR3 protein: CAWSLGRDYNEQFF. The CDR3 DNA sequence: TGTGCCTGGAGTCTTGGGCGGGATTACAATGAGCAGTTCTTC. Combining the CDR3 with reference TRBV30 and TRBJ2-1 gives the whole variable domain SQTIHQWPATLVQPVGSPLSLECTVEGTSNPNLYWYRQAAGRGLQLLFYSVGIGQISSEVPQNLSASRPQDRQFILSSKKLLLSDSGFYLCAWSLGRDYNEQFFGPGTRLTVL.

V gene TRBV10-3 combines with J gene TRBJ2-5, with D maybe TRBD1 (5 bases). V lost 0 bases to trimming and J lost 5 bases, with 13 bases between them. The CDR3 extends over 15 amino acids. From germline, CDR1 is ENHRY and CDR2 SYGVKD. CDR3 region: CAISESTRAGETQYF. CDR3 coding DNA: TGTGCCATCAGTGAGTCTACCAGGGCAGGGGAGACCCAGTACTTC.

The chain carries TRBV28 and TRBJ1-4, with D possibly TRBD1 on 5 matching bases. Trimming stripped 5 bases from V and 4 bases from J, with 11 bases between. Germline V lookup: CDR1 MDHEN, CDR2 SYDVKM. This CDR3 has 14 residues. Written as DNA, the CDR3 is TGTGCCAGCAGTCCCGGGACCTTTAATGAAAAACTGTTTTTT. Protein sequence: CASSPGTFNEKLFF.

Of note for this clone: Other DNA sequences from this sample encode an identical CDR3 as well. The chain is built from TRBV6-5 and TRBJ1-2, with 8 bases matching TRBD1. J was trimmed by 3 bases and V by 8 bases; bases with no gene match: 8. The germline CDR1 and CDR2 sequences are MNHEY and SVGAGI. The CDR3 consists of 14 residues. The CDR3 loop is CASGDRNLYYGYTF. The CDR3, as DNA: TGTGCCAGCGGGGACAGGAACCTATACTATGGCTACACCTTC.

The chain carries TRBV18 and TRBJ1-6; D is possibly TRBD1 (5 bases). CDR3 size: 17 residues. Germline CDR1 reads KGHSH; CDR2 reads LQKENI. V was pared by 6 bases and J by 10 bases, with 25 bases between. For the CDR3, the DNA is TGTGCCAGCTCTCGCGACACCCCAGGCGGCGGGGGATCACCCCTCCACTTT. Encoded protein: CASSRDTPGGGGSPLHF.

The J gene is TRBJ1-5, the V gene TRBV20-1, with D perhaps matching TRBD1 (5 bases). V lost 3 bases and J 1 base, leaving 13 bases between the germline ends. This CDR3 comprises 15 residues. Germline assignment: CDR1 DFQATT and CDR2 SNEGSKA (reference sequence). CDR3 region: CSASEGSRSNQPQHF. DNA of the CDR3: TGCAGTGCTAGTGAGGGGTCTCGAAGCAATCAGCCCCAGCATTTT.

The rearrangement joins TRBV7-2 to TRBJ1-2; 11 bases are shared with TRBD1. Germline assignment: CDR1 SGHTA and CDR2 FQGNSA. The V segment lost 5 bases and the J segment 2 bases; nucleotides outside the gene matches: 4. This CDR3 has 15 residues. The CDR3 is CASSVGTGGNYGYTF. CDR3 nucleotides: TGTGCCAGCAGCGTCGGGACAGGGGGGAACTATGGCTACACCTTC. The whole variable domain, remainder taken from reference TRBV7-2 and TRBJ1-2, is GAGVSQSPSNKVTEKGKDVELRCDPISGHTALYWYRQSLGQGLEFLIYFQGNSAPDKSGLPSDRFSAERTGGSVSTLTIQRTQQEDSAVYLCASSVGTGGNYGYTFGSGTRLTVV.

The V call is TRBV5-1, the J call TRBJ2-2; the match to TRBD1 covers 11 bases. The J segment lost 3 bases and the V segment lost 5 bases, leaving 3 bases of the junction unmatched. Per germline, CDR1 SGHRS and CDR2 YFSETQ. The CDR3 loop spans 15 amino acids. The CDR3 DNA is TGCGCCAGCAGATGGGGACAGGGGGACACCGGGGAGCTGTTTTTT. This codes for CASRWGQGDTGELFF. The full variable domain, completed using reference TRBV5-1 and TRBJ2-2, is KAGVTQTPRYLIKTRGQQVTLSCSPISGHRSVSWYQQTPGQGLQFLFEYFSETQRNKGNFPGRFSGRQFSNSRSEMNVSTLELGDSALYLCASRWGQGDTGELFFGEGSRLTVL.

The rearrangement joins TRBV21-1 to TRBJ1-4. TRBV21-1 is designated a pseudogene. The CDR3 contains 17 residues. CDR3 sequence reads: CASSKSHGVPTNEKLFF. As DNA, the CDR3 is TGTGCCAGCAGCAAATCTCACGGGGTCCCCACTAATGAAAAACTGTTTTTT.

The rearrangement uses TRBV7-8 and TRBJ2-5; unclear D gene. The germline V and J ends were trimmed by 1 base and 2 bases, with 14 bases remaining between them. Per germline, CDR1 SGHVS and CDR2 FQNEAQ. The CDR3 spans 16 residues. The CDR3 coding sequence is TGTGCCAGCAGCTTAGATCTGGCAGTCAAACAAGAGACCCAGTACTTC. It encodes CASSLDLAVKQETQYF.

The V call is TRBV7-9, the J call TRBJ1-4; 8 positions match TRBD1. This CDR3 is 15 amino acids long. CDR1 and CDR2 from the germline V gene are SEHNR and FQNEAQ (reference sequence). V shed 5 bases and J 7 bases; nucleotides not matched to a gene: 9. The DNA for the CDR3 is TGTGCCAGCAGCCTAGTCCAGGGGGCGCGTGAAAAACTGTTTTTT. The encoded protein is CASSLVQGAREKLFF.

A single count supports this clone. V is TRBV27 and J is TRBJ1-1; a weak D match, TRBD1 (6 bases). The germline V and J ends were trimmed by 1 base and 3 bases, with 6 bases remaining between them. The CDR3 loop spans 13 amino acids. Germline V gives CDR1 MNHEY, CDR2 SMNVEV (reference sequence). The CDR3 here is CASSLYRDTEAFF. The DNA of the CDR3 is TGTGCCAGCAGTTTATACAGGGACACTGAAGCTTTCTTT.

The chain uses TRBV29-1 and TRBJ2-7; 9 bases map to TRBD1. Germline V CDR1 and CDR2: SQVTM, ANQGSEA. The ends lost 4 bases at V and 3 bases at J; junction bases unmatched: 1. CDR3 length: 12 amino acids. The DNA for the CDR3 is TGCAGCGTTGTGGGACAGGGCTACGAGCAGTACTTC. It codes for CSVVGQGYEQYF.